This T cell receptor (beta chain) comes out of a study of tumor-infiltrating lymphocytes in primary liver carcinoma. The study co-extracted DNA and RNA from around 18-30 mg of unsorted bulk tissue. Five separate regions of each tumor underwent sampling. With regard to this clonotype: A read error may account for a junction end that differs from germline.

Germline-derived CDR1 and CDR2 are LGHNA and YNFKEQ. The CDR3 runs 18 residues. TCR beta cDNA was reverse-transcribed from 450 to 500 ng of total RNA. The reaction used a constant-region primer and ProtoScript II reverse transcriptase. Amplification in three nested multiplex PCR rounds with slightly modified ARM-PCR gave rise to TCR beta libraries. The first two PCR rounds used TRBV1-TRBV30 forward primers with a C-beta reverse primer, roughly 10 cycles each. TCRdb itself ran the multiplex PCR reads through MiXCR, one entry per CDR3 protein. The repertoire holds 95,000 to 100,000 distinct CDR3 sequences, 65% to 75% seen once, with 10% to 15% in the top ten.

The material sequenced was liver tumor tissue from sampling region 2. As to subset: tumor region T2, inferior pole. The chain uses TRBV4-2 and TRBJ2-2, with 9 bases lining up with TRBD2. This TCR came from a woman aged 55-70 years with primary liver carcinoma and hepatitis B virus infection. The CDR3 sequence: CAGSQAFRAGGVTKELFF. In DNA, the CDR3 is TGTGCCGGCAGCCAAGCGTTCCGAGCGGGAGGCGTTACCAAGGAGCTGTTTTTT.